The sequence of this TCR beta chain was determined in a study of T cell responses to AZD1222 COVID-19 vaccine. Study results and caveats: Most donors were white British, females outnumbered males, and clonal diversity was possibly underestimated.

Assay: immunoSEQ multiplex PCR; the TCRdb copy retains only in-frame clones and omits some. The sample records about 97,000 clones, approximately 90% being singletons. To note about this clone: Its antigen is unknown.

The V gene lost 4 bases and the J gene lost 4 bases, with 11 bases spanning the gap. This CDR3 has 12 amino acids. The germline gives CDR1 SQVTM, CDR2 ANQGSEA. The gene calls are TRBV29-1 and TRBJ2-7; D is uncertain. The origin of this receptor is an adult in good health. The sequenced sample was peripheral blood, obtained on day 0 of AZD1222 vaccination. The DNA of the CDR3 is TGCAGCGTTGCTGCCAGGAAGTACGAGCAGTACTTC. This encodes CSVAARKYEQYF.